The 26 T cell receptor beta chains below were found in one sample sequenced in a study of T-cell reconstitution after alpha-beta-depleted transplantation in children (TCRdb year 2016). The library was obtained by PCR. Sequencing used an Illumina HiSeq 2500. To normalize quantification of the TCRbeta repertoire, the TCR libraries were built with molecular barcoding that relied on unique molecular identifiers. TCRdb itself trimmed the public reads at Q25 with fastp, ran MiXCR and retained productive beta chains. Rows matching on CDR3 protein sequence are summarized as one entry with the most common DNA and genes. Counted in this sample were nearly 550,000 distinct CDR3 sequences; 15% to 20% of them appeared once. 3.3% of the sample is held by the ten biggest clonotypes. Sample: PBMCs from the stem cell graft donor, taken from the stem cell graft. These receptors originate from a human donor who donated a stem cell graft to a child with acute lymphoblastic leukemia.

The V gene is TRBV6-1, the J gene TRBJ1-6, with D unresolved. This CDR3 is built from 13 residues. Germline V gene data show CDR1 as MNHNS and CDR2 as SASEGT. V lost 6 bases and J 6 bases, leaving 9 bases between the germline ends. This CDR3 reads CASSTVGNSPLHF. DNA for the CDR3: TGTGCCAGCAGCACCGTGGGTAATTCACCCCTCCACTTT.

This clonotype was seen a few times. V and J are TRBV5-1 and TRBJ2-3, with D possibly called TRBD1 or TRBD2 (6 bases each). V was trimmed by 4 bases and J by 6 bases, leaving 18 bases between them. Per the germline V gene, CDR1 is SGHRS and CDR2 is YFSETQ. The length of the CDR3 is 15 residues. The CDR3 loop reads CASSPSGARPDTQYF. The CDR3, as DNA: TGCGCCAGCAGCCCATCGGGGGCGCGCCCGGATACGCAGTATTTT. Full variable domain (remainder filled in from reference TRBV5-1 and TRBJ2-3): KAGVTQTPRYLIKTRGQQVTLSCSPISGHRSVSWYQQTPGQGLQFLFEYFSETQRNKGNFPGRFSGRQFSNSRSEMNVSTLELGDSALYLCASSPSGARPDTQYFGPGTRLTVL.

This sequence joins TRBV4-2 and TRBJ2-3; 7 nucleotides agree with TRBD2. Germline-derived CDR1 and CDR2 are LGHNA and YNFKEQ. J was trimmed by 0 bases and V by 0 bases; bases with no gene match: 12. This CDR3 spans 19 amino acids. CDR3 coding DNA: TGTGCCAGCAGCCAAGACCCCCTACTAGCTAGCGGAAGCACAGATACGCAGTATTTT. This encodes CASSQDPLLASGSTDTQYF.

The chain links TRBV5-1 to TRBJ2-7; D might be TRBD1 (5 bases). Trimming removed 3 bases at V and 3 bases at J, with 10 bases between. The germline gives CDR1 SGHRS, CDR2 YFSETQ. The CDR3 runs 13 residues. The CDR3 sequence: CASSSRTYYEQYF. The CDR3 coding sequence is TGCGCCAGCAGCTCCCGGACATACTACGAGCAGTACTTC. The full variable domain, rest sourced from reference TRBV5-1 and TRBJ2-7, is KAGVTQTPRYLIKTRGQQVTLSCSPISGHRSVSWYQQTPGQGLQFLFEYFSETQRNKGNFPGRFSGRQFSNSRSEMNVSTLELGDSALYLCASSSRTYYEQYFGPGTRLTVT.

This chain links TRBV27 with TRBJ2-6, with 12 positions matching TRBD1. The CDR3 is made up of 17 amino acids. Per the germline V gene, CDR1 is MNHEY and CDR2 is SMNVEV (reference sequence). J lost 4 bases, V lost 3 bases, and 4 bases had no gene match. CDR3: CASSFRDRGPGANVLTF. The CDR3 DNA reads as TGTGCCAGCAGTTTCCGGGACAGGGGGCCGGGGGCCAACGTCCTGACTTTC. The full variable domain, completed using reference TRBV27 and TRBJ2-6, is EAQVTQNPRYLITVTGKKLTVTCSQNMNHEYMSWYRQDPGLGLRQIYYSMNVEVTDKGDVPEGYKVSRKEKRNFPLILESPSPNQTSLYFCASSFRDRGPGANVLTFGAGSRLTVL.

The J gene is TRBJ2-3, the V gene TRBV7-9, with 7 nucleotides matching TRBD1. V lost 8 bases to trimming and J lost 3 bases; unmatched junction nucleotides: 2. Germline V lookup: CDR1 SEHNR, CDR2 FQNEAQ (reference sequence). This CDR3 contains 12 residues. DNA of the CDR3: TGTGCCAGCGACAGGGTAACAGATACGCAGTATTTT. Translation gives CASDRVTDTQYF.

This clonotype was counted between two and nine times. V usage is TRBV5-1 and J usage is TRBJ2-3, with 15 bases that match TRBD2. The CDR3 is 18 amino acids. CDR1 SGHRS and CDR2 YFSETQ come from the germline V gene. The V gene end was trimmed by 2 bases and the J gene end by 0 bases; junction bases not matched to a gene: 4. This chain's CDR3 is CASSLIGTSGRSTDTQYF. The CDR3 nucleotides read TGCGCCAGCAGCTTAATCGGGACTAGCGGGAGGAGCACAGATACGCAGTATTTT.

This clonotype was found a few times. The V and J genes are TRBV4-1 and TRBJ2-1; 9 bases are shared with TRBD2. Losses at the gene ends were 2 bases for V and 4 bases for J; bases not matched to a gene: 0. CDR3 length equals 14 residues. Germline V gives CDR1 MGHRA, CDR2 YSYEKL. CDR3 sequence reads: CASSQLAGYNEQFF. CDR3 nucleotides: TGCGCCAGCAGCCAACTAGCGGGATACAATGAGCAGTTCTTC.

This clonotype was seen only a few times. This rearrangement joins TRBV5-1 to TRBJ2-3; 8 bases agree with TRBD2. V shed 1 base and J 4 bases; nucleotides not matched to a gene: 11. CDR3 length: 17 residues. The V gene's germline CDR1 is SGHRS and CDR2 YFSETQ. The CDR3 region has the DNA TGCGCCAGCAGCTTGAGCTTCGCGGGAGGTGGGGCAGATACGCAGTATTTT. This gives the protein CASSLSFAGGGADTQYF.

This clonotype has more than one count but fewer than ten. The V gene is TRBV5-1, the J gene TRBJ2-2; D may match TRBD1 or TRBD2 (7 bases each). Trimming took 4 bases from V and 1 from J, leaving 17 bases between them. The CDR3 contains 17 residues. In germline, CDR1 is SGHRS, CDR2 YFSETQ. In DNA form, the CDR3 reads TGCGCCAGCAGCCCCCAGGGGGGGAGCCTGAACACCGGGGAGCTGTTTTTT. Encoded protein: CASSPQGGSLNTGELFF.

The V call is TRBV25-1, the J call TRBJ2-1, with D tentatively TRBD1 (5 bases). The CDR3 spans 17 residues. Trimming stripped 2 bases from V and 7 bases from J, with 21 bases between. Per germline, CDR1 MGHDK and CDR2 SYGVNS. CDR3 sequence (DNA): TGTGCCAGCAGTGAAACTCAGGGATCCTCGAGGAAGAATGAGCAGTTCTTC. It translates to CASSETQGSSRKNEQFF.

The chain combines TRBV20-1 with TRBJ2-1; D is unclear. Per the germline V gene, CDR1 is DFQATT and CDR2 is SNEGSKA (reference sequence). This CDR3 has 16 amino acids. V was trimmed by 0 bases and J by 0 bases, leaving 12 bases between them. CDR3 DNA sequence: TGCAGTGCTAGAGACCCCTACCGAAGCTCCTACAATGAGCAGTTCTTC. The encoded protein is CSARDPYRSSYNEQFF.

This clonotype was picked up many times. This sequence joins TRBV5-6 and TRBJ2-1; 9 positions agree with TRBD1. CDR1 is SGHDT and CDR2 is YYEEEE in the germline V gene. The CDR3 is made up of 15 amino acids. Unmatched junction bases numbered 7, after V lost 2 bases and J lost 7 bases. The CDR3, as DNA: TGTGCCAGCAGCTTTCCGGGACAGGGTTGGAATGAGCAGTTCTTC. Amino acids: CASSFPGQGWNEQFF.

This clonotype was seen a handful of times. V and J are TRBV7-3 and TRBJ2-3; 9 bases line up with TRBD1. J lost 4 bases, V lost 3 bases, and 5 bases had no gene match. Germline CDR1 and CDR2: SGHTA and FQGTGA. CDR3 length: 15 amino acids. DNA of the CDR3: TGTGCCAGCAGCTTCACAGGGGGCGCGGCAGATACGCAGTATTTT. This encodes CASSFTGGAADTQYF.

The V call is TRBV6-1, the J call TRBJ1-5; 10 positions match TRBD1. The CDR3 covers 16 residues. In germline, CDR1 is MNHNS, CDR2 SASEGT. J gave up 4 bases and V 6 bases, and 9 bases lay outside the gene matches. CDR3 nucleotides: TGTGCCAGCAGCCCAGCGGGACAGGGGAATAATCAGCCCCAGCATTTT. Amino acids: CASSPAGQGNNQPQHF.

The chain is built from TRBV5-1 and TRBJ1-2; tentatively, D is TRBD1 (5 bases). Trimming removed 3 bases at V and 8 bases at J, with 17 bases between. The germline CDR1 and CDR2 sequences are SGHRS and YFSETQ. The CDR3 spans 14 residues. CDR3 DNA sequence: TGCGCCAGCAGCTCGGGGACGGCGTCTGGAGGCTACACCTTC. Protein product: CASSSGTASGGYTF. The complete variable domain, with remaining parts taken from reference TRBV5-1 and TRBJ1-2, reads KAGVTQTPRYLIKTRGQQVTLSCSPISGHRSVSWYQQTPGQGLQFLFEYFSETQRNKGNFPGRFSGRQFSNSRSEMNVSTLELGDSALYLCASSSGTASGGYTFGSGTRLTVV.

This clonotype was recorded a few times. J is TRBJ2-4 and V is TRBV4-2; TRBD1 matches 10 bases. Germline V CDR1 and CDR2: LGHNA, YNFKEQ. Trimming cost V 1 base and J 8 bases; bases outside gene matches: 5. The CDR3 runs 15 residues. The CDR3 is CASSQGEGQGYIQYF. The CDR3, as DNA: TGTGCCAGCAGCCAAGGAGAGGGACAGGGGTACATTCAGTACTTC.

This clonotype was detected only a few times. The chain joins TRBV7-9 to TRBJ2-1, with D possibly being TRBD2 (5 bases). The germline gives CDR1 SEHNR, CDR2 FQNEAQ (reference sequence). Trimming removed 4 bases at V and 8 bases at J, with 15 bases between. The CDR3 is made up of 14 amino acids. CDR3: CASSSRLLGDEQFF. The CDR3 nucleotides read TGTGCCAGCAGCTCTCGACTACTTGGCGATGAGCAGTTCTTC. The variable domain in full, with the rest retrieved from reference TRBV7-9 and TRBJ2-1, is DTGVSQNPRHKITKRGQNVTFRCDPISEHNRLYWYRQTLGQGPEFLTYFQNEAQLEKSRLLSDRFSAERPKGSFSTLEIQRTEQGDSAMYLCASSSRLLGDEQFFGPGTRLTVL.

This clonotype was detected only a few times. The J gene is TRBJ2-1, the V gene TRBV7-8; 7 bases match TRBD2. Germline V gene lookup returns CDR1 SGHVS and CDR2 FQNEAQ. There are 15 residues in the CDR3. Trimming at V came to 3 bases and at J to 3 bases, leaving 5 bases not matched to a gene. The CDR3 sequence: CASSLGGGYYNEQFF. DNA for the CDR3: TGTGCCAGCAGCTTGGGCGGGGGTTACTACAATGAGCAGTTCTTC.

This clonotype was seen only a few times. J is TRBJ2-7 and V is TRBV12-3 or TRBV12-4, with 10 bases lining up with TRBD1. The CDR3 covers 16 residues. The V segment lost 4 bases and the J segment 2 bases; nucleotides outside the gene matches: 8. CDR3 residues: CASSSPRDRGTYEQYF. In DNA, the CDR3 is TGTGCCAGCAGTTCCCCCCGGGACAGGGGAACCTACGAGCAGTACTTC.

V and J are TRBV9 and TRBJ2-1; 7 bases line up with TRBD1. V shed 2 bases and J 3 bases; nucleotides not matched to a gene: 8. This CDR3 is 16 amino acids long. Germline CDR1 and CDR2: SGDLS and YYNGEE. For the CDR3, the DNA is TGTGCCAGCAGCGTTTCAGGGGGAATACTCTACAATGAGCAGTTCTTC. This encodes CASSVSGGILYNEQFF.

V gene TRBV12-3 or TRBV12-4 combines with J gene TRBJ2-5; 7 bases match TRBD2. The CDR3 has 16 residues. Trimming removed 3 bases from V and 7 bases from J; junction bases left unmatched: 14. Here the CDR3 DNA reads TGTGCCAGCAGTTTCCGGGGCGGGAGTGCCCTAGGGACCCAGTACTTC. It translates to CASSFRGGSALGTQYF.

This clonotype has just a few counts. V gene TRBV9 combines with J gene TRBJ2-2; D gene uncertain. From germline, CDR1 is SGDLS and CDR2 YYNGEE. The CDR3 runs 16 residues. V dropped 5 bases and J dropped 7 bases, with 21 bases sitting between them. CDR3 DNA sequence: TGTGCCAGCAGTGGCCCCTGGGTGGGCACATACGGGGAGCTGTTTTTT. Its translation is CASSGPWVGTYGELFF. Using reference TRBV9 and TRBJ2-2 for the parts outside the CDR3, the full variable domain is DSGVTQTPKHLITATGQRVTLRCSPRSGDLSVYWYQQSLDQGLQFLIQYYNGEERAKGNILERFSAQQFPDLHSELNLSSLELGDSALYFCASSGPWVGTYGELFFGEGSRLTVL.

This clonotype was seen a handful of times. This chain uses TRBV29-1 with TRBJ1-2, with TRBD1 matching over 11 bases. The CDR3 covers 17 residues. Trimming took 7 bases from V and 3 from J; bases not matched to a gene: 16. Germline V lookup: CDR1 SQVTM, CDR2 ANQGSEA. DNA for the CDR3: TGCAGCGCTCTAAGGACAGGGGGCTCTATGGCTGACTATGGCTACACCTTC. Its translation: CSALRTGGSMADYGYTF.

The CDR3 loop reads CASSIGSLPGNIQYF. CDR3 DNA sequence: TGTGCCAGCAGCATTGGGTCCCTACCGGGGAACATTCAGTACTTC. The chain links TRBV12-3 or TRBV12-4 to TRBJ2-4; D possibly corresponds to TRBD2 (5 bases). The CDR3 consists of 15 residues. V lost 6 bases and J 7 bases, leaving 19 bases between the germline ends.

CDR3 DNA sequence: TGTGCCAGCAGTCCCCAGACAGCCTACGAGCAGTACTTC. This codes for CASSPQTAYEQYF. The rearrangement joins TRBV12-3 or TRBV12-4 to TRBJ2-7; a weak D match, TRBD1 (5 bases). Trimming took off 5 bases at V and 2 bases at J, with 10 bases between the two ends. The CDR3 is 13 amino acids.